Each of the 30 T cell receptor beta chains below was sequenced from the same sample in a study of Ad26.COV2.S vaccination and SARS-CoV-2 variants. Produced via immunoSEQ multiplex PCR; TCRdb's table is partial and in-frame only. The data show a few hundred thousand clones, around 90% seen once. Documented treatment: roughly 19 received Ad26.COV2.S at low or high dose, single or two shots; about five received placebo; per-sample allocation not given. At day 63 after the first vaccine or placebo injection, samples were drawn. This specimen was peripheral blood, taken in a trial of Ad26.COV2.S vaccine versus placebo. Receptor source: a person between 18 and 59 years old who received the Ad26.COV2.S COVID-19 vaccine or a placebo.

The chain carries TRBV2 and TRBJ1-4; TRBD1 matches at 9 bases. CDR3 length: 14 residues. Unmatched junction bases numbered 6, after V lost 5 bases and J lost 8 bases. Germline V gene data show CDR1 as SNHLY and CDR2 as FYNNEI. The CDR3 is CASSKDRGEEKLFF. The DNA for the CDR3 is TGTGCCAGCAGTAAAGACAGGGGGGAGGAAAAACTGTTTTTT.

This sequence joins TRBV27 and TRBJ1-2; the D gene is possibly TRBD1 (6 bases). The CDR3 totals 12 residues. CDR1 and CDR2 (germline): MNHEY, SMNVEV (reference sequence). V was clipped by 9 bases and J by 8 bases, with 16 bases between them. DNA of the CDR3: TGTGCCAGGACTTGGACAGTTCCCGGCTACACCTTC. Its translation: CARTWTVPGYTF.

Here the CDR3 DNA reads TGTGCCAGCATGACAGGGGTCGGCTCTGGGGCCAACGTCCTGACTTTC. This translates into CASMTGVGSGANVLTF. This chain joins TRBV7-9 and TRBJ2-6; 8 bases are shared with TRBD1. J was trimmed by 0 bases and V by 7 bases; bases with no gene match: 5. The CDR3 length is 16 residues. Germline values: CDR1 SEHNR, CDR2 FQNEAQ (reference sequence).

On this clone: One end of the junction is discordant with germline, which a read error may explain. This sequence joins TRBV4-3 and TRBJ2-1; weak D call: TRBD1 (6 bases). The CDR3 is made up of 13 amino acids. Germline values: CDR1 LGHNA, CDR2 YSLEER. For the CDR3, the DNA is TGCGCCAGCAGCGAAGAAAGGGACACAGTGCAGTTCTTC. Amino acid sequence: CASSEERDTVQFF.

This sequence joins TRBV10-3 and TRBJ2-2; D possibly corresponds to TRBD2 (6 bases). The CDR3 is 14 residues long. The V end lost 6 bases, the J end lost 3 bases, and 11 bases lay between the germline ends. Germline CDR1 reads ENHRY; CDR2 reads SYGVKD. CDR3 coding DNA: TGTGCCATCAGGGGGGGTGCGGACACCGGGGAGCTGTTTTTT. It encodes CAIRGGADTGELFF.

The J gene is TRBJ2-2, the V gene TRBV7-3; TRBD1 matches 8 bases. J gave up 1 base and V 6 bases, and 4 bases lay outside the gene matches. The CDR3 length is 15 residues. CDR1 and CDR2 from the germline V gene are SGHTA and FQGTGA. The CDR3 DNA is TGTGCCAGCAGGACAGGGGAGCGGAACACCGGGGAGCTGTTTTTT. This codes for CASRTGERNTGELFF.

This clone was seen a single time. This chain links TRBV24-1 with TRBJ2-1; 8 nucleotides line up with TRBD1. CDR1 is KGHDR and CDR2 is SFDVKD in the germline V gene. The trim removed 4 bases at V and 6 bases at J, leaving 4 bases unmatched. This CDR3 is built from 14 residues. CDR3 region: CATSETGASNEQFF. As DNA, the CDR3 is TGTGCCACCAGTGAGACAGGGGCGAGCAATGAGCAGTTCTTC.

This rearrangement joins TRBV28 to TRBJ1-2, with a weak D call TRBD1 (5 bases). Looked up from germline, CDR1 is MDHEN and CDR2 is SYDVKM. CDR3 length equals 13 residues. V lost 3 bases and J lost 6, with 11 bases in between. The CDR3 DNA follows: TGTGCCAGCAGTTTCGGGGACGGAAATGGCTACACCTTC. Translated: CASSFGDGNGYTF.

The chain couples TRBV10-3 to TRBJ1-2; tentative D call: TRBD1 (5 bases). Germline V gives CDR1 ENHRY, CDR2 SYGVKD. CDR3 length: 16 residues. Trimming stripped 2 bases from V and 4 bases from J, with 17 bases between. CDR3 loop: CAISEGAAPGIYGYTF. DNA of the CDR3: TGTGCCATCAGTGAGGGGGCGGCACCGGGAATCTATGGCTACACCTTC.

The V call is TRBV24-1, the J call TRBJ2-1, with 7 bases matching TRBD1. The germline V gene has CDR1 KGHDR and CDR2 SFDVKD. This CDR3 contains 15 residues. V was clipped by 4 bases and J by 2 bases; unmatched bases: 4. As DNA, the CDR3 is TGTGCCACCAGTGACCGACAGGGTACCTACAATGAGCAGTTCTTC. It yields the protein CATSDRQGTYNEQFF.

The V gene is TRBV27, the J gene TRBJ2-7; TRBD2 aligns across 8 bases. This CDR3 contains 16 residues. Germline-derived CDR1 and CDR2 are MNHEY and SMNVEV (reference sequence). The trim removed 6 bases at V and 2 bases at J, leaving 12 bases unmatched. CDR3 sequence (DNA): TGTGCCAGCAGCGGGTTGGCACCGGGACTAGCCTACGAGCAGTACTTC. This codes for CASSGLAPGLAYEQYF.

This clone was seen more than once but under ten times. The V call is TRBV19, the J call TRBJ1-5; D is possibly TRBD1 (5 bases). V lost 6 bases to trimming and J lost 0 bases, with 21 bases between them. From germline, CDR1 is LNHDA and CDR2 SQIVND (reference sequence). This CDR3 is built from 18 residues. CDR3 residues: CASSAPSPRQYSNQPQHF. The CDR3 bases are TGTGCCAGTAGCGCCCCCTCACCCCGACAGTATAGCAATCAGCCCCAGCATTTT.

The sample holds a few counts of this clone. The genes are TRBV28 and TRBJ1-2, with 7 bases that match TRBD1. The V gene end was trimmed by 6 bases and the J gene end by 1 base; junction bases not matched to a gene: 2. The CDR3 extends over 13 amino acids. Per the germline V gene, CDR1 is MDHEN and CDR2 is SYDVKM. The DNA for the CDR3 is TGTGCCAGCAGACAGGGGAATAACTATGGCTACACCTTC. Protein product: CASRQGNNYGYTF.

The chain uses TRBV7-3 and TRBJ2-2, with D perhaps TRBD2 (6 bases). There are 13 residues in the CDR3. Germline CDR1 is SGHTA and CDR2 is FQGTGA. V shed 4 bases and J shed 6 bases, with 9 bases lying between them. As DNA, the CDR3 is TGTGCCAGCAGCTCGACTAGGTCCGGGGAGCTGTTTTTT. Protein sequence: CASSSTRSGELFF.

The CDR3 DNA sequence: TGTGCCAGCAGTTACTCGAAAACGACCTATGGCTACACCTTC. It codes for CASSYSKTTYGYTF. The chain is built from TRBV6-5 and TRBJ1-2; the D is unclear. Trimming left V 0 bases short and J 4 bases short, with 9 bases between. CDR1 is MNHEY and CDR2 is SVGAGI in the germline V gene. The CDR3 is made up of 14 amino acids.

The chain carries TRBV18 and TRBJ1-2; possibly TRBD1 for D (6 bases). CDR1 is KGHSH, CDR2 LQKENI, per germline. Trimming removed 6 bases from V and 0 bases from J, with 17 bases in between. CDR3 length: 16 residues. This CDR3 reads CASSQLQGVANYGYTF. Written as DNA, the CDR3 is TGTGCCAGCTCCCAACTACAGGGAGTAGCTAACTATGGCTACACCTTC.

CDR3: CASTYAGLDSYEQYF. CDR3 bases: TGTGCCAGCACCTACGCGGGACTAGACTCCTACGAGCAGTACTTC. The V gene is TRBV13, the J gene TRBJ2-7; 8 bases are shared with TRBD2. With 7 bases clipped from V and 0 bases from J, the junction kept 8 bases outside the gene matches. The CDR3 has 15 amino acids. The germline V gene has CDR1 PRHDT and CDR2 FYEKMQ (reference sequence).

The genes are TRBV27 and TRBJ2-1, with 8 positions matching TRBD1. Germline CDR1 and CDR2: MNHEY and SMNVEV (reference sequence). This CDR3 comprises 18 residues. V was clipped by 1 base and J by 7 bases; unmatched bases: 15. The CDR3 loop reads CASSLFGRGRPSGNEQFF. CDR3 bases: TGTGCCAGCAGTTTATTTGGCAGGGGGCGACCCTCCGGGAATGAGCAGTTCTTC.

The V call is TRBV6-5, the J call TRBJ2-7; a possible D gene is TRBD1 (6 bases). Trimming pared 8 bases from V and 6 bases from J, leaving 17 bases between. Germline CDR1 is MNHEY and CDR2 is SVGAGI. The length of the CDR3 is 13 residues. The CDR3, as DNA: TGTGCCAGCGGATCTAAGGGGGAATTCGAGCAGTACTTC. It codes for CASGSKGEFEQYF.

The chain carries TRBV19 and TRBJ1-1; D gene ambiguous. Germline V CDR1 and CDR2: LNHDA, SQIVND (reference sequence). V dropped 7 bases and J dropped 2 bases, with 11 bases sitting between them. This CDR3 is built from 13 residues. CDR3 sequence: CASKISGNTEAFF. The CDR3 DNA sequence: TGTGCCAGTAAAATTTCAGGAAACACTGAAGCTTTCTTT.

The V and J genes are TRBV4-3 and TRBJ1-2; 8 nucleotides match TRBD1. Germline values: CDR1 LGHNA, CDR2 YSLEER. The CDR3 runs 15 residues. J was trimmed by 5 bases and V by 0 bases; bases with no gene match: 5. The CDR3 DNA is TGCGCCAGCAGCCAAGAACAGGGGGGAGTTTATGGCTACACCTTC. Its protein product is CASSQEQGGVYGYTF.

V usage is TRBV19 and J usage is TRBJ2-2; 9 bases line up with TRBD1. From germline, CDR1 is LNHDA and CDR2 SQIVND (reference sequence). V shed 11 bases and J 5 bases; nucleotides not matched to a gene: 9. The CDR3 sequence is 14 residues long. The CDR3 spells CASGPGTGTGELFF. CDR3 bases: TGTGCCTCAGGCCCCGGGACAGGGACCGGGGAGCTGTTTTTT.

The V gene is TRBV4-3, the J gene TRBJ1-4; 8 positions agree with TRBD1. Germline V gene lookup returns CDR1 LGHNA and CDR2 YSLEER. Germline trimming cut 3 bases from V and 5 bases from J; bases unmatched to any gene: 8. The CDR3 spans 16 residues. CDR3 in amino acids: CASSHVQGTGNEKLFF. The CDR3 bases are TGCGCCAGCAGCCACGTCCAAGGGACAGGAAATGAAAAACTGTTTTTT.

The CDR3 sequence: CASSLVWSFSQYEQYF. In DNA, the CDR3 is TGTGCCAGCAGCTTGGTATGGTCATTCAGTCAGTACGAGCAGTACTTC. The V gene is TRBV5-5, the J gene TRBJ2-7; D ambiguous. Trimming took off 0 bases at V and 4 bases at J, with 17 bases between the two ends. The CDR3 length is 16 residues. Germline V gene sequence: CDR1 SGHKS, CDR2 YYEKEE (reference sequence).

The chain carries TRBV4-1 and TRBJ2-7; D is unclear. Germline V gene data show CDR1 as MGHRA and CDR2 as YSYEKL. CDR3 length: 15 amino acids. The germline V and J ends were trimmed by 0 bases and 0 bases, with 9 bases remaining between them. The CDR3 loop reads CASSQDLGSSYEQYF. Written as DNA, the CDR3 is TGCGCCAGCAGCCAAGATCTCGGAAGCTCCTACGAGCAGTACTTC.

The chain is built from TRBV5-6 and TRBJ1-2; no definite D call. Trimming took 0 bases from V and 7 from J, leaving 16 bases between them. In germline, CDR1 is SGHDT, CDR2 YYEEEE. There are 15 residues in the CDR3. The CDR3 nucleotides are TGTGCCAGCAGCTTGGTTGGCGGGGTATCGTTTGGCTACACCTTC. Encoded protein: CASSLVGGVSFGYTF.

This chain uses TRBV5-4 with TRBJ2-5; the D is unclear. CDR1 is SGHNT, CDR2 YYREEE, per germline (reference sequence). V lost 2 bases and J lost 2, with 4 bases in between. The CDR3 runs to 12 residues. The CDR3 DNA reads as TGTGCCAGCAGCTTCCCGCAAGAGACCCAGTACTTC. Translation gives CASSFPQETQYF.

This chain links TRBV27 with TRBJ1-2; TRBD1 matches at 8 bases. Trimming removed 7 bases from V and 3 bases from J; junction bases left unmatched: 10. This CDR3 has 15 residues. From germline, CDR1 is MNHEY and CDR2 SMNVEV (reference sequence). CDR3 nucleotides: TGTGCCAGCACCTTGTCAGGGGGCGCCGACTATGGCTACACCTTC. Protein product: CASTLSGGADYGYTF.

The genes are TRBV30 and TRBJ2-7; D unclear. CDR3 length: 11 residues. The V end lost 4 bases, the J end lost 7 bases, and 11 bases lay between the germline ends. In germline, CDR1 is GTSNPN, CDR2 SVGIG (reference sequence). The CDR3 spells CAWKGRKEQYF. Here the CDR3 DNA reads TGTGCCTGGAAAGGTAGGAAGGAGCAGTACTTC.

The rearrangement joins TRBV6-4 to TRBJ1-3; no reliable D call. The CDR3 consists of 12 residues. V gave up 0 bases and J gave up 6 bases, with 3 bases separating them. Germline V gene sequence: CDR1 MRHNA, CDR2 SNTAGT. CDR3 in amino acids: CASSDSANTIYF. In DNA, the CDR3 is TGTGCCAGCAGTGACTCGGCAAACACCATATATTTT.